This T cell receptor (beta chain) was captured in a study of beta chain features in type 1 diabetes. Every bit of the isolated RNA underwent reverse transcription, so sequencing read expressed TCRB transcripts. Some clones are missing from TCRdb's copy, which holds only in-frame ones; the method was immunoSEQ multiplex PCR. Among 250,000 to 300,000 clones, roughly an eighth were seen once, and the ten largest hold about 0.015%. One heparinised blood draw averaging about 116 mL was given by each donor. This clone was counted between two and nine times. Its antigen is still unknown. Findings and caveats of the study: A closer apparent resemblance between naive, central memory and Treg TCRB repertoires was seen in patients than in healthy donors. Type 1 diabetes patients had fewer VDJ junction insertions and more deletions. The study found moderately but significantly shorter TCRB CDR3s in all four CD4+ subsets of Type 1 diabetes patients.

CDR3 length: 15 amino acids. The germline V and J ends were trimmed by 3 bases and 6 bases, with 17 bases remaining between them. Germline-derived CDR1 and CDR2 are SEHNR and FQNEAQ (reference sequence). Sequences were obtained from naive CD4+ T cells from blood. This chain joins TRBV7-9 and TRBJ1-1; D is possibly TRBD1 (6 bases). The clonotype originates from a man aged 30 to 39 with type 1 diabetes. CDR3 residues: CASSFVRDTRSEAFF. The CDR3 DNA follows: TGTGCCAGCAGCTTCGTCCGGGACACACGGTCTGAAGCTTTCTTT.